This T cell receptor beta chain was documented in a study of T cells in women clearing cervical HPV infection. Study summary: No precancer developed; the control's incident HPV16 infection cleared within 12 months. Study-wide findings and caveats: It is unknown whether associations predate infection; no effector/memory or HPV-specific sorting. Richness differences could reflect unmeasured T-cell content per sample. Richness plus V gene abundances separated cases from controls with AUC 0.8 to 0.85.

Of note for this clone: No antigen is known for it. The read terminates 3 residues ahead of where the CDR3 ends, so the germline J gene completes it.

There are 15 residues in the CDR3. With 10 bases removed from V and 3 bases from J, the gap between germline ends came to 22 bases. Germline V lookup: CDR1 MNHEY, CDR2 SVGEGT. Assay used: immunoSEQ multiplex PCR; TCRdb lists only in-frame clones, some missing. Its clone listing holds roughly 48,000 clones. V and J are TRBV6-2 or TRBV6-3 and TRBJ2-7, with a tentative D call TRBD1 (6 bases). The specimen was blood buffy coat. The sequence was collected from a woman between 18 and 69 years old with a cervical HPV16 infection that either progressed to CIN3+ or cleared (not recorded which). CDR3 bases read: TGTGCCACCAGATGGACAGAAGTCAGTGACTACGAG. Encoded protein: CATRWTEVSDYE. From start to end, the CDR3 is CATRWTEVSDYEQYF.